This T cell receptor (beta chain) originates from a study of shared T cell receptors in the human thymus. The table came from immunoSEQ multiplex PCR; TCRdb's copy has only in-frame clones and leaves some out. The profile shows about 710,000 clones, around 87% of them singletons. CDR3 length equals 13 residues. Germline CDR1 is SGHTS and CDR2 is YDEGEE. V was shortened by 0 bases and J by 2 bases, with 6 bases between the two germline ends. The sample was also reused in another study, on human thymus T cells. This second study says: The study used thymus tissue resected during corrective heart surgery. Among thymic and blood repertoires, usage of V and J genes appeared biased. What related research reported was that thymic repertoires overlapped highly among unrelated individuals.

The sequencing input was thymocytes. The chain has TRBV5-8 and TRBJ2-7; D is unclear. This sequence was found in a boy under two years old with a congenital heart defect. In DNA form, the CDR3 reads TGTGCCAGCAGCTTGGGAGGCACCTACGAGCAGTACTTC. Translation gives CASSLGGTYEQYF.